This T cell receptor (beta chain) was captured in a study of immune characterization of retroperitoneal liposarcoma. Ends included, the CDR3 has 14 residues. This clonotype is a singleton in its sample. The missing conserved phenylalanine or tryptophan at the end of this CDR3 makes a read error likely. It is unclear where the CDR3 begins or ends on the DNA, so no DNA is shown, and the CDR3 is as TCRdb lists it. In TCRdb, the PCR reads were re-called with MiXCR into one record per CDR3 protein. There are about 10,000 distinct CDR3 sequences in the sample; roughly 35% occur only once, and roughly 9.1% lies in the top ten.

The receptor comes from a female donor with retroperitoneal liposarcoma. This sequence joins TRBV12-3 or TRBV12-4 and TRBJ2-3; TRBD2 was called by the table and not checked on the DNA. What was sequenced was tumor tissue. CDR3 loop: CASRGSTGPTSSTS.